The clone carrying this T cell receptor (beta chain) was seen repeatedly, ten times or more. The antigen is unknown. CDR1 is LGHNT, CDR2 FRNRAP, per germline. The CDR3 is 18 amino acids. With 1 base removed from V and 2 bases from J, the gap between germline ends came to 18 bases. This entry is derived from a study of CD8 T cells in ankylosing spondylitis. General study results and limits: Disease-linked clones had a CD8+ phenotype and relatively low frequency in peripheral blood. Blood of patients with ankylosing spondylitis appeared to be characterized by a TCR beta motif of roughly eight highly homologous variants. Reportedly, disease-linked clones are significantly enriched in ankylosing spondylitis patients' matched synovial fluid.

Scientists made TCR beta libraries using quantitative 5'-RACE with molecular barcodes. In TCRdb, the 5' RACE reads were re-called with MiXCR into one record per CDR3 protein. The sample yields fewer than 450,000 distinct CDR3 sequences, roughly a sixth seen once. The genes are TRBV12-5 and TRBJ2-1; weak D call: TRBD2 (8 bases). The specimen sequenced was blood, either unsorted or a sorted T cell fraction (not recorded which). This receptor was taken from a male donor with ankylosing spondylitis. CDR3 sequence reads: CASGLGQGSGMAYNEQFF. The CDR3, as DNA: TGTGCTAGTGGTTTGGGACAGGGTAGCGGGATGGCCTACAATGAGCAGTTCTTC.